Following are 4 T cell receptor beta chains from one sample sequenced in a study of T cell responses to AZD1222 COVID-19 vaccine. Using immunoSEQ multiplex PCR, the repertoire was profiled, and TCRdb retains in-frame clones only, with some absent. Of approximately 150,000 clones in the sample, about 89% were seen once. Source: peripheral blood, taken 28 days after the second dose of the MenACWY control vaccine. These receptors all come from an adult who received the MenACWY meningococcal vaccine as a control.

The chain links TRBV5-1 to TRBJ2-3; TRBD2 is a possible D gene (5 bases). CDR3 length: 15 residues. V lost 0 bases, J lost 4 bases, and 12 bases lay in between. Germline CDR1 reads SGHRS; CDR2 reads YFSETQ. The CDR3 sequence: CASSLATGVPDTQYF. The CDR3 DNA follows: TGCGCCAGCAGCTTGGCAACCGGGGTACCAGATACGCAGTATTTT.

In DNA, the CDR3 is TGTGCCTGCAGCTGGGACAACCACGAGCAGTACTTC. Translating gives CACSWDNHEQYF. This rearrangement joins TRBV30 to TRBJ2-7; D perhaps matches TRBD1 (6 bases). Germline lookup yields CDR1 GTSNPN and CDR2 SVGIG (reference sequence). V lost 6 bases to trimming and J lost 5 bases, with 14 bases between them. The CDR3 contains 12 residues.

The CDR3, as DNA: TGCGCCAGCAGCTTGGGGACAGGGGGTGCTGAAGCTTTCTTT. Translation gives CASSLGTGGAEAFF. The rearrangement links TRBV5-1 to TRBJ1-1; 10 bases map to TRBD1. The V segment lost 0 bases and the J segment 6 bases; nucleotides outside the gene matches: 2. This CDR3 comprises 14 residues. Germline CDR1 is SGHRS and CDR2 is YFSETQ. Full variable domain (rest looked up from reference TRBV5-1 and TRBJ1-1): KAGVTQTPRYLIKTRGQQVTLSCSPISGHRSVSWYQQTPGQGLQFLFEYFSETQRNKGNFPGRFSGRQFSNSRSEMNVSTLELGDSALYLCASSLGTGGAEAFFGQGTRLTVV.

The chain has TRBV19 and TRBJ1-2, with 10 bases identical to TRBD1. With V trimmed by 5 bases and J by 0 bases, 6 bases remained unmatched. This CDR3 has 16 residues. In germline, CDR1 is LNHDA, CDR2 SQIVND (reference sequence). The CDR3 bases are TGTGCCAGTAGTCCTCGGGACAGGGGAACTAACTATGGCTACACCTTC. This codes for CASSPRDRGTNYGYTF.